What follows are 26 T cell receptor beta chains derived from one specimen sequenced in a study of blood T cell repertoires in COVID-19. Sequenced by immunoSEQ multiplex PCR; TCRdb stores in-frame clones only, minus some. The sample shows about 98,000 clones, approximately 80% of them seen only once. Sequences were obtained from peripheral blood. The receptor source for this set is a man aged 55-75 years with acute or convalescent COVID-19.

This chain joins TRBV3-1 (or the pseudogene TRBV3-2) and TRBJ1-5; the D is unclear. The V gene's germline CDR1 is LGHDT and CDR2 YNNKEL (reference sequence). The CDR3 is made up of 13 amino acids. The V end was cut by 4 bases, the J end by 7 bases, with 11 bases between. CDR3 nucleotide sequence: TGTGCCAGCAGCCCCTTGGAGGGACAGCCCCAGCATTTT. Encoded protein: CASSPLEGQPQHF.

The chain uses TRBV15 and TRBJ1-6; 9 bases fit TRBD1. The ends lost 0 bases at V and 7 bases at J; junction bases unmatched: 10. Germline CDR1 LNHNV, CDR2 YYDKDF (reference sequence). The CDR3 extends over 18 amino acids. The CDR3 DNA is TGTGCCACCAGCAGAGAGGTTTTCGGGACAGGGAACAATTCACCCCTCCACTTT. This encodes CATSREVFGTGNNSPLHF.

Only a few counts were recorded for this clone. The V and J genes are TRBV30 and TRBJ1-5; D may be TRBD1 (5 bases). The CDR3 has 14 amino acids. CDR1 and CDR2 from the germline V gene are GTSNPN and SVGIG (reference sequence). Deletions cut 0 bases from V and 7 bases from J, with 13 bases between. Here the CDR3 reads CAWSVSGGYQPQHF. The CDR3 DNA sequence: TGTGCCTGGAGTGTGAGCGGGGGATACCAGCCCCAGCATTTT.

The chain employs TRBV24-1 and TRBJ2-1, with TRBD2 identical over 7 bases. This CDR3 comprises 14 residues. Germline CDR1 and CDR2: KGHDR and SFDVKD. V was clipped by 4 bases and J by 7 bases; unmatched bases: 6. CDR3 sequence: CATSDPGTTNEQFF. CDR3 bases: TGTGCCACCAGTGACCCCGGGACTACTAATGAGCAGTTCTTC.

Comment on this clone: Compared with germline, one end of the junction differs, possibly owing to a read error. V and J are TRBV12-3 or TRBV12-4 and TRBJ1-2; the D gene is possibly TRBD1 (5 bases). The CDR3 has 13 residues. CDR3 DNA sequence: TGTGCCAGCAGTTTGACCAGGGCGAAAGGCTACATCTTC. It translates to CASSLTRAKGYIF.

The V gene is TRBV12-2, the J gene TRBJ1-2; the table gives TRBD1 as D, unverified against the DNA. TRBV12-2 corresponds to a pseudogene. This CDR3 is built from 15 residues. The CDR3 DNA is TGTGCAAGTCGCTTAGCGCTATGGGGGCGTGGAGGCTACACCTTC. Protein sequence: CASRLALWGRGGYTF.

The chain is built from TRBV6-2 or TRBV6-3 and TRBJ1-2; a possible D gene is TRBD1 (6 bases). CDR3 length equals 15 residues. Per the germline V gene, CDR1 is MNHEY and CDR2 is SVGEGT. The V and J ends lost 2 bases and 2 bases respectively, with 12 bases between them. CDR3 protein: CASSYQSTGNYGYTF. The CDR3 DNA reads TGTGCCAGCAGTTACCAATCTACAGGGAACTATGGCTACACCTTC.

This sequence joins TRBV19 and TRBJ2-4; D is uncertain. Germline V gene sequence: CDR1 LNHDA, CDR2 SQIVND (reference sequence). With 5 bases removed from V and 0 bases from J, the gap between germline ends came to 5 bases. This CDR3 contains 13 residues. CDR3 DNA: TGTGCCAGTAGTGGGCTAGCCAAAAACATTCAGTACTTC. Translation: CASSGLAKNIQYF.

V is TRBV2 and J is TRBJ1-1; TRBD1 is a possible D gene (6 bases). The CDR3 is made up of 14 amino acids. V shed 8 bases and J shed 4 bases, with 17 bases lying between them. Looked up from germline, CDR1 is SNHLY and CDR2 is FYNNEI. Written as DNA, the CDR3 is TGTGCCAGCCGCGCGGGGGCACAGTCCACTGAAGCTTTCTTT. It translates to CASRAGAQSTEAFF.

This chain's CDR3 is CATSDFSRDEQFF. CDR3 sequence (DNA): TGTGCCACCAGTGATTTCTCTCGGGATGAGCAGTTCTTC. This chain connects TRBV24-1 to TRBJ2-1; D is undetermined. The germline V and J ends were trimmed by 1 base and 8 bases, with 8 bases remaining between them. Germline CDR1 and CDR2: KGHDR and SFDVKD. CDR3 length equals 13 residues.

The chain carries TRBV12-3 or TRBV12-4 and TRBJ1-1; D remains unclear. The CDR3 loop spans 10 amino acids. V gave up 4 bases and J gave up 7 bases, with 4 bases separating them. The CDR3 bases are TGTGCCAGCAGTTCCCTTGAAGCTTTCTTT. As protein: CASSSLEAFF.

V gene TRBV11-3 combines with J gene TRBJ2-2, with a weak D call TRBD2 (6 bases). The V end was cut by 8 bases, the J end by 1 base, with 17 bases between. The CDR3 sequence is 16 residues long. Germline lookup yields CDR1 SGHNT and CDR2 YENEEA. The CDR3 DNA is TGTGCCAGCGGGGAGGTTGGGACGGTGAACACCGGGGAGCTGTTTTTT. This sequence encodes CASGEVGTVNTGELFF. The whole variable domain, filled in from reference TRBV11-3 and TRBJ2-2, reads EAGVVQSPRYKIIEKKQPVAFWCNPISGHNTLYWYLQNLGQGPELLIRYENEEAVDDSQLPKDRFSAERLKGVDSTLKIQPAELGDSAVYLCASGEVGTVNTGELFFGEGSRLTVL.

The chain is built from TRBV30 and TRBJ1-6; D unclear. The CDR3 is 14 amino acids. The germline V gene has CDR1 GTSNPN and CDR2 SVGIG (reference sequence). V was trimmed by 7 bases and J by 3 bases, leaving 13 bases between them. The CDR3 reads CASHLGVYNSPLHF. CDR3 sequence (DNA): TGTGCCTCTCACCTCGGGGTCTATAATTCACCCCTCCACTTT. The variable domain in full, with the rest retrieved from reference TRBV30 and TRBJ1-6, is SQTIHQWPATLVQPVGSPLSLECTVEGTSNPNLYWYRQAAGRGLQLLFYSVGIGQISSEVPQNLSASRPQDRQFILSSKKLLLSDSGFYLCASHLGVYNSPLHFGNGTRLTVT.

This clone was observed a few times. CDR3: CASSRGGGGNVKNIQYF. The CDR3 DNA reads as TGTGCCAGCAGCCGAGGGGGCGGAGGGAACGTCAAAAACATTCAGTACTTC. The chain joins TRBV7-8 to TRBJ2-4, with a possible D match to TRBD1 (7 bases). The CDR3 extends over 17 amino acids. Per the germline V gene, CDR1 is SGHVS and CDR2 is FQNEAQ. V gave up 5 bases and J gave up 3 bases, with 20 bases separating them.

CDR3 residues: CASSPERGGYNEQFF. The DNA for the CDR3 is TGTGCCAGCAGTCCTGAGCGGGGGGGTTACAATGAGCAGTTCTTC. The chain combines TRBV6-5 with TRBJ2-1; 10 bases line up with TRBD2. The trim removed 5 bases at V and 4 bases at J, leaving 5 bases unmatched. Germline-derived CDR1 and CDR2 are MNHEY and SVGAGI. This CDR3 region has 15 residues.

The rearrangement uses TRBV4-1 and TRBJ2-7; 10 nucleotides match TRBD2. Germline CDR1 MGHRA, CDR2 YSYEKL. The V segment lost 2 bases and the J segment 2 bases; nucleotides outside the gene matches: 3. There are 15 residues in the CDR3. Here the CDR3 DNA reads TGCGCCAGCAGCCAATCTAGCGGGGGTACCTACGAGCAGTACTTC. As protein: CASSQSSGGTYEQYF.

This clone appeared many times. The chain couples TRBV30 to TRBJ1-2; D might be TRBD1 (6 bases). This CDR3 comprises 16 residues. CDR1 and CDR2 from the germline V gene are GTSNPN and SVGIG (reference sequence). V shed 4 bases and J shed 4 bases, with 22 bases lying between them. The CDR3 sequence is CAWNPPTGSGVYGYTF. Here the CDR3 DNA reads TGTGCCTGGAACCCTCCCACAGGGAGCGGGGTCTATGGCTACACCTTC.

The chain couples TRBV2 to TRBJ1-2; 10 bases are a match to TRBD1. The J segment lost 7 bases and the V segment lost 3 bases, leaving 8 bases of the junction unmatched. Germline V gene data show CDR1 as SNHLY and CDR2 as FYNNEI. The CDR3 runs 15 residues. CDR3 in DNA: TGTGCCAGCAGTGACACCCGACAGGGGGCGCGTGGCTACACCTTC. It yields the protein CASSDTRQGARGYTF.

The chain links TRBV6-5 to TRBJ2-7; possibly TRBD2 for D (5 bases). CDR1 is MNHEY, CDR2 SVGAGI, per germline. Trimming cost V 0 bases and J 6 bases, with 9 bases left between them. The CDR3 length is 13 residues. CDR3 loop: CASSYSTSGEQYF. CDR3 coding DNA: TGTGCCAGCAGTTACTCGACCAGCGGCGAGCAGTACTTC.

V is TRBV6-5 and J is TRBJ2-2, with 9 bases matching TRBD1. Germline loops: CDR1 MNHEY, CDR2 SVGAGI. This CDR3 comprises 15 residues. J lost 6 bases, V lost 6 bases, and 8 bases had no gene match. CDR3 loop: CASRTDRGSAGELFF. The DNA for the CDR3 is TGTGCCAGCAGAACGGACAGGGGTAGTGCCGGGGAGCTGTTTTTT.

CDR3 sequence reads: CASSLGRDSDQPQHF. The CDR3 nucleotides are TGCGCCAGCAGCTTGGGCCGGGACTCAGATCAGCCCCAGCATTTT. The chain has TRBV5-1 and TRBJ1-5; TRBD1 might be the D (5 bases). The CDR3 loop spans 15 amino acids. Looked up from germline, CDR1 is SGHRS and CDR2 is YFSETQ. V shed 0 bases and J shed 5 bases, with 12 bases lying between them.

V usage is TRBV5-1 and J usage is TRBJ1-5; TRBD1 is a possible D gene (5 bases). The CDR3 runs to 16 residues. Germline V gene data show CDR1 as SGHRS and CDR2 as YFSETQ. V was pared by 0 bases and J by 3 bases, with 13 bases between. The CDR3 sequence is CASSLGGGGNNQPQHF. The CDR3 nucleotides read TGCGCCAGCAGCTTGGGGGGCGGCGGGAACAATCAGCCCCAGCATTTT.

The gene calls are TRBV3-1 (or the pseudogene TRBV3-2) and TRBJ1-2; D gene ambiguous. V gave up 4 bases and J gave up 4 bases, with 7 bases separating them. Germline CDR1 and CDR2: LGHDT and YNNKEL (reference sequence). The CDR3 totals 12 residues. Here the CDR3 DNA reads TGTGCCAGCAGCCTGCGGGTCTATGGCTACACCTTC. This gives the protein CASSLRVYGYTF.

This clone was counted only a few times. The chain is built from TRBV12-3 or TRBV12-4 and TRBJ1-2; 7 nucleotides line up with TRBD1. Trimming removed 5 bases from V and 6 bases from J; junction bases left unmatched: 6. The CDR3 is made up of 13 amino acids. The CDR3 DNA sequence: TGTGCCAGCAGTCCACGGGGACAGAATGGCTACACCTTC. Amino acid sequence: CASSPRGQNGYTF.

The chain is built from TRBV11-3 and TRBJ1-4; D unresolved. The CDR3 is made up of 14 amino acids. The germline CDR1 and CDR2 sequences are SGHNT and YENEEA. V shed 1 base and J shed 7 bases, with 10 bases lying between them. The CDR3 DNA is TGTGCCAGCAGCTTAGGAACGGGGTTTGAAAAACTGTTTTTT. Translation gives CASSLGTGFEKLFF. Based on the CDR3 plus reference TRBV11-3 and TRBJ1-4, the full variable domain is EAGVVQSPRYKIIEKKQPVAFWCNPISGHNTLYWYLQNLGQGPELLIRYENEEAVDDSQLPKDRFSAERLKGVDSTLKIQPAELGDSAVYLCASSLGTGFEKLFFGSGTQLSVL.

The chain links TRBV23-1 to TRBJ2-1; possibly TRBD1 for D (7 bases). TRBV23-1 is designated an ORF whose function remains uncertain. The CDR3 covers 14 residues. The germline V and J ends were trimmed by 8 bases and 6 bases, with 17 bases remaining between them. CDR3 protein: CASQSGRGVNEQFF. The CDR3 DNA reads TGCGCCAGCCAGTCGGGCAGGGGGGTCAATGAGCAGTTCTTC.